This T cell receptor (beta chain) was captured by sequencing in a study of OX40 agonist ivuxolimab in advanced cancers. Whole-study context: An agonistic anti-OX40 (CD134) antibody, ivuxolimab, was used to treat the patients. Study-wide results and caveats: Among T cells, CD8+ cells averaged more expanded clones than CD4+ cells.

Looked up from germline, CDR1 is MGHRA and CDR2 is YSYEKL. The CDR3 is 14 amino acids. V was pared by 3 bases and J by 2 bases, with 11 bases between. A remark on this clone: The antigen is undetermined.

Sequenced by immunoSEQ multiplex PCR; TCRdb stores in-frame clones only, minus some. This sample yields tens of thousands of clones, of which roughly 94% are seen a single time; about 10% belongs to the top ten. The chain joins TRBV4-1 to TRBJ2-7, with a weak D call TRBD2 (6 bases). The sequence derives from an adult with an advanced solid tumor such as melanoma, head and neck, liver or kidney cancer. Material: CD4+ or CD8+ T cells sorted from blood, obtained in a trial of the OX40 agonist ivuxolimab. This chain's CDR3 is CASSQYRETYEQYF. As DNA, the CDR3 is TGCGCCAGCAGCCAGTACCGGGAGACCTACGAGCAGTACTTC.